These 8 T cell receptor beta chains share one sample of origin, sequenced in a study of blood T cells in healthy people across ages. Together with a sample-barcoded 5' primer, a J-beta primer mix was included in a second PCR lasting roughly 6 to 12 cycles. TCRdb itself ran the 5' RACE reads through MiXCR, one entry per CDR3 protein. The sample gives about 780,000 distinct CDR3 sequences, 62% of which show up once; 28% is in the top ten. Sequencing was performed on blood. The receptors shown here come from a man aged 25-40 years in good health.

The chain links TRBV25-1 to TRBJ1-5, with D possibly being TRBD1 (5 bases). This CDR3 contains 14 residues. The V gene lost 4 bases and the J gene lost 6 bases, with 13 bases spanning the gap. CDR1 and CDR2 from the germline V gene are MGHDK and SYGVNS. The CDR3, as DNA: TGTGCCAGCAGTGGGCAGGGAGGCACTCAGCCCCAGCATTTT. Protein product: CASSGQGGTQPQHF.

The gene calls are TRBV6-2 or TRBV6-3 and TRBJ2-4, with D perhaps matching TRBD1 or TRBD2 (5 bases each). CDR1 MNHEY and CDR2 SVGEGT come from the germline V gene. The CDR3 is 14 amino acids. Trimming pared 10 bases from V and 1 base from J, leaving 14 bases between. The CDR3 is CATTGPGAKNIQYF. The CDR3 DNA is TGTGCCACCACAGGACCGGGGGCCAAAAACATTCAGTACTTC.

This CDR3 reads CASSPSWTSGGPNSYEQYF. The CDR3, as DNA: TGTGCCAGCAGTCCTTCGTGGACTAGCGGGGGACCTAATTCCTACGAGCAGTACTTC. V is TRBV7-2 and J is TRBJ2-7; TRBD2 aligns across 13 bases. CDR3 length: 19 amino acids. With V trimmed by 6 bases and J by 1 base, 15 bases remained unmatched. In germline, CDR1 is SGHTA, CDR2 FQGNSA.

This clonotype was observed many times. V is TRBV6-2 or TRBV6-3 and J is TRBJ2-1; 11 bases agree with TRBD2. Germline V gene data show CDR1 as MNHEY and CDR2 as SVGEGT. Unmatched junction bases numbered 8, after V lost 4 bases and J lost 6 bases. The CDR3 length is 16 residues. DNA for the CDR3: TGTGCCAGCAGTTCTCTTAGCGGGGGGGCCATCAATGAGCAGTTCTTC. It translates to CASSSLSGGAINEQFF.

This rearrangement joins TRBV10-3 to TRBJ2-1; the D gene is possibly TRBD1 (6 bases). Near its end, the DNA agrees better with TRBJ2-7, so the J call may be wrong. Germline V CDR1 and CDR2: ENHRY, SYGVKD. This CDR3 is built from 12 residues. CDR3 coding DNA: TGTGCCATCGGTACAGGGCCCTACGAGCAGTACTTC. It yields the protein CAIGTGPYEQYF.

This chain uses TRBV7-2 with TRBJ2-7; 7 bases match TRBD2. Trimming cost V 1 base and J 4 bases; bases outside gene matches: 7. Germline-derived CDR1 and CDR2 are SGHTA and FQGNSA. The CDR3 runs to 15 residues. The CDR3 protein is CASSLGGGSGYEQYF. CDR3 bases: TGTGCCAGCAGCTTAGGGGGGGGTAGCGGTTACGAGCAGTACTTC.

The rearrangement uses TRBV27 and TRBJ2-4; D may match TRBD1 or TRBD2 (6 bases each). This CDR3 contains 17 residues. Per germline, CDR1 MNHEY and CDR2 SMNVEV (reference sequence). V was pared by 4 bases and J by 1 base, with 17 bases between. DNA of the CDR3: TGTGCCAGCAGTTCACTCGGGGGCGGTATCGCCAAAAACATTCAGTACTTC. Amino acid sequence: CASSSLGGGIAKNIQYF.

The V gene is TRBV7-2, the J gene TRBJ2-7; D gene ambiguous. The V end was cut by 1 base, the J end by 5 bases, with 6 bases between. The CDR3 extends over 12 amino acids. Germline CDR1 reads SGHTA; CDR2 reads FQGNSA. CDR3 nucleotide sequence: TGTGCCAGCAGCTTAGTATTCCACGAGCAGTACTTC. This encodes CASSLVFHEQYF.